This T cell receptor (beta chain) was recovered during a study of blood T cell repertoires in COVID-19. Study-wide context: The United States, Italy and Spain provided the acute and convalescent COVID-19 samples. T cells, B-cell-depleted T cells, or PBMCs supplied cDNA or gDNA.

This clone was detected only a few times. Methods used by the authors: Amplified reference gene primers provided the basis for estimating nucleated cell counts. Profiling relied on immunoSEQ multiplex PCR, and the TCRdb table lists in-frame clones only, not all of them. Clonal size and the V and J genes are those of that table, whereas D and trimming came from the DNA. The sample holds some 180,000 clones, approximately 86% seen once. Followed longitudinally, the Seattle patients had been enrolled during active infection. The CDR3 runs 13 residues. Trimming removed 7 bases from V and 6 bases from J; junction bases left unmatched: 8. Germline V gene lookup returns CDR1 MDHEN and CDR2 SYDVKM.

This receptor was identified in a woman of 80 years or more with COVID-19, enrolled during active disease. The sample taken for sequencing was peripheral blood. The chain employs TRBV28 and TRBJ1-2; 7 bases are a match to TRBD1. DNA of the CDR3: TGTGCCAGCAAACGAAGACAGGGAAATGGCTACACCTTC. Protein product: CASKRRQGNGYTF.